One TCR beta chain is described in this entry. These data come from a study of OX40 agonist ivuxolimab in advanced cancers. Study summary: Of the participants, over 30% had some prior anti-PD-1, anti-PD-L1 or anti-CTLA-4 therapy, which was allowed. Partial responses were observed in three patients, of whom one had hepatocellular carcinoma and two had cutaneous melanoma.

This CDR3 comprises 15 residues. CDR1 and CDR2 (germline): SGHTA, FQGNSA. J was trimmed by 4 bases and V by 7 bases; bases with no gene match: 10. Using immunoSEQ multiplex PCR, the repertoire was profiled, and TCRdb retains in-frame clones only, with some absent. The repertoire holds about 71,000 clones, with around nine tenths as singletons. The sample here was CD4+ or CD8+ T cells sorted from blood, taken in a trial of the OX40 agonist ivuxolimab. The receptor's source is an adult with an advanced solid tumor such as melanoma, head and neck, liver or kidney cancer. V gene TRBV7-2 combines with J gene TRBJ2-7; 10 bases match TRBD1. The CDR3 protein is CASTPDRGGLYEQYF. The DNA for the CDR3 is TGTGCCAGCACCCCGGACAGGGGGGGTTTATACGAGCAGTACTTC.